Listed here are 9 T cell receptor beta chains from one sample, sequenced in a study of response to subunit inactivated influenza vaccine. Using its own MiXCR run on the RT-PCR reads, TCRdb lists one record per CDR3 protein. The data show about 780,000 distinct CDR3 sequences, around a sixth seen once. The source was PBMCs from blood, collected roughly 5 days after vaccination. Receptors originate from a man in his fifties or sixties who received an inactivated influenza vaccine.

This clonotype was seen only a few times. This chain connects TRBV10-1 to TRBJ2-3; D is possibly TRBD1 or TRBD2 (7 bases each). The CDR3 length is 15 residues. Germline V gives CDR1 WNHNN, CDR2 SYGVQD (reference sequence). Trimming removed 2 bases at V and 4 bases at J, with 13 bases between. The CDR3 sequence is CASSEQQGRADTQYF. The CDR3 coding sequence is TGCGCCAGCAGTGAGCAACAGGGGAGGGCAGATACGCAGTATTTT.

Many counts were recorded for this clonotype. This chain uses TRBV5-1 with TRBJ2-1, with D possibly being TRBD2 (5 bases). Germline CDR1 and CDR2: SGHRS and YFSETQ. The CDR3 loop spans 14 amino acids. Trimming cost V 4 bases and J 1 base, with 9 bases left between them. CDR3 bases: TGCGCCAGCAGCGACTATCCGTCCTACAATGAGCAGTTCTTC. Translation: CASSDYPSYNEQFF.

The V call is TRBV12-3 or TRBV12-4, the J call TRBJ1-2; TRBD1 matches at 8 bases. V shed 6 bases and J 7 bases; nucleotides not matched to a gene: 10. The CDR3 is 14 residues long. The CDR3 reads CASSPGQGGVGYTF. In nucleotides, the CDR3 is TGTGCCAGCAGCCCCGGACAGGGAGGCGTTGGCTACACCTTC.

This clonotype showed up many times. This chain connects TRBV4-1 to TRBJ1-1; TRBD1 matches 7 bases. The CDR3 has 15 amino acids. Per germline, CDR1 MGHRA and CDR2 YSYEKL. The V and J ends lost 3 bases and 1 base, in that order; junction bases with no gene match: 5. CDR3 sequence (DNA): TGCGCCAGCAGCCAGACAGGGTCGGGGAACACTGAAGCTTTCTTT. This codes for CASSQTGSGNTEAFF.

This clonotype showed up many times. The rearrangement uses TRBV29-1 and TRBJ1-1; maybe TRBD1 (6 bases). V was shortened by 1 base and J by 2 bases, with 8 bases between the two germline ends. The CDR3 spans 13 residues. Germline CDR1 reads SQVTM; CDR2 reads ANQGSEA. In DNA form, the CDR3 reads TGCAGCGTTGAAGCAGGGGTAAACACTGAAGCTTTCTTT. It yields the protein CSVEAGVNTEAFF. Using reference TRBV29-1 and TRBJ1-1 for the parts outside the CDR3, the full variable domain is SAVISQKPSRDICQRGTSLTIQCQVDSQVTMMFWYRQQPGQSLTLIATANQGSEATYESGFVIDKFPISRPNLTFSTLTVSNMSPEDSSIYLCSVEAGVNTEAFFGQGTRLTVV.

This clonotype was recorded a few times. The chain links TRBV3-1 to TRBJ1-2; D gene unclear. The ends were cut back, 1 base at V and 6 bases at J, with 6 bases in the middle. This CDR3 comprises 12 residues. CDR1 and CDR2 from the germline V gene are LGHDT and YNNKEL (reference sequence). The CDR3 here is CASSQATNGYTF. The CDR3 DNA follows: TGTGCCAGCAGCCAAGCCACAAATGGCTACACCTTC.

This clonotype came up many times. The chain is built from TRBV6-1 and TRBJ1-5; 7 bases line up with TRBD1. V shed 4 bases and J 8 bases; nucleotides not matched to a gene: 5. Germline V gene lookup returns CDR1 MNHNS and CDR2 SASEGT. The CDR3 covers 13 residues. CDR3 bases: TGTGCCAGCAGTGGATCAGGGGGAGAGCCCCAGCATTTT. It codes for CASSGSGGEPQHF.

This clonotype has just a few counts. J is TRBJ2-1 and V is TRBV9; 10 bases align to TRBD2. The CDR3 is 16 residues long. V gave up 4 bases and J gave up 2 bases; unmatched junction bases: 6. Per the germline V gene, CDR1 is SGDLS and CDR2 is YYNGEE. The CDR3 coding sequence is TGTGCCAGCAGCCCCGGGACTAGCGTAACCTACAATGAGCAGTTCTTC. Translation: CASSPGTSVTYNEQFF.

CDR3 region: CASSLVGVAGGDTQYF. CDR3 nucleotide sequence: TGTGCCAGCAGCTTAGTGGGGGTTGCGGGGGGAGATACGCAGTATTTT. V usage is TRBV7-2 and J usage is TRBJ2-3; TRBD2 matches at 8 bases. V was pared by 1 base and J by 5 bases, with 8 bases of the junction left unmatched. The CDR3 is 16 residues long. Germline lookup yields CDR1 SGHTA and CDR2 FQGNSA.